These 9 T cell receptor beta chains were all obtained from the same sample, sequenced in a study of regulatory T cells in long-lasting Graves disease. iRepertoire HTBI primers and Arm-PCR of CDR3 regions built TCR beta libraries. Via MiXCR, TCRdb re-called the multiplex PCR reads, giving one row per CDR3 protein. The sample contains approximately 540,000 distinct CDR3 sequences, 12% of which appear only once. Time point in this sample: newly diagnosed GD, antithyroid drugs for less than 3 months. Construction of the TCR library relied on RNA isolated from PBMCs. The sample was also reused in another study, on T cells in Graves' hyperthyroidism and ophthalmopathy.

The sample in question was peripheral blood mononuclear cells (PBMCs), obtained at new diagnosis, from a patient treated with antithyroid drugs. These receptors came from a woman in her 30s with Graves disease.

The chain uses TRBV3-1 and TRBJ2-1; 9 bases agree with TRBD2. Germline V CDR1 and CDR2: LGHDT, YNNKEL (reference sequence). Losses at the gene ends were 4 bases for V and 5 bases for J; bases not matched to a gene: 9. The CDR3 is 16 residues long. The CDR3 region is CASSRLAGIGNNEQFF. The CDR3 region has the DNA TGTGCCAGCAGCCGGCTAGCGGGAATAGGTAACAATGAGCAGTTCTTC.

The table lists this clonotype with many counts. J is TRBJ1-3 and V is TRBV7-2; 10 bases line up with TRBD1. The CDR3 spans 16 residues. V was pared by 3 bases and J by 2 bases, with 4 bases of the junction left unmatched. CDR1 is SGHTA, CDR2 FQGNSA, per germline. CDR3: CASSFDGTGAGNTIYF. CDR3 bases: TGTGCCAGCAGCTTCGACGGGACAGGGGCTGGAAACACCATATATTTT.

This clonotype was found a few times. The chain uses TRBV20-1 and TRBJ2-7; 7 bases agree with TRBD1. Germline V CDR1 and CDR2: DFQATT, SNEGSKA (reference sequence). The trim removed 3 bases at V and 9 bases at J, leaving 14 bases unmatched. The CDR3 extends over 14 amino acids. CDR3 sequence (DNA): TGCAGTGCTAGCCCACAGGGGCGTACCCGGGTGCAGTACTTC. It translates to CSASPQGRTRVQYF.

This clonotype was detected ten times or more. The CDR3 region has the DNA TGTGCCAGCAGTGCCAGGGATTCCTACGAGCAGTACTTC. Translated: CASSARDSYEQYF. The chain couples TRBV27 to TRBJ2-7; tentative D call: TRBD1 (5 bases). The CDR3 totals 13 residues. Trimming removed 5 bases at V and 1 base at J, with 9 bases between. Germline CDR1 reads MNHEY; CDR2 reads SMNVEV (reference sequence).

This clonotype has just a few counts. This rearrangement joins TRBV19 to TRBJ2-7, with a weak D call TRBD1 (6 bases). V lost 10 bases and J 0 bases, leaving 16 bases between the germline ends. Germline assignment: CDR1 LNHDA and CDR2 SQIVND (reference sequence). The CDR3 contains 14 residues. CDR3 sequence (DNA): TGTGCCACCATCTGGAAGGACAGCTCCTACGAGCAGTACTTC. It is translated as CATIWKDSSYEQYF.

The V call is TRBV5-5, the J call TRBJ2-2; D is possibly TRBD2 (5 bases). The germline V gene has CDR1 SGHKS and CDR2 YYEKEE (reference sequence). V dropped 0 bases and J dropped 4 bases, with 19 bases sitting between them. This CDR3 has 18 amino acids. CDR3 nucleotide sequence: TGTGCCAGCAGCTTGGTGAGTCCCCGACGGACTCTCACCGGGGAGCTGTTTTTT. Translated, it gives CASSLVSPRRTLTGELFF.

This clonotype appeared many times. The chain uses TRBV5-6 and TRBJ1-2; D uncertain. The germline CDR1 and CDR2 sequences are SGHDT and YYEEEE. Trimming stripped 6 bases from V and 4 bases from J, with 16 bases between. The length of the CDR3 is 14 residues. DNA of the CDR3: TGTGCCAGCAACCTGGGTCGCAGCCTCTATGGCTACACCTTC. As protein: CASNLGRSLYGYTF.

This clonotype occurred many times. The chain has TRBV18 and TRBJ2-5, with 8 bases lining up with TRBD2. CDR1 is KGHSH and CDR2 is LQKENI in the germline V gene. This CDR3 has 14 amino acids. Trimming cost V 8 bases and J 5 bases; bases outside gene matches: 10. The CDR3 coding sequence is TGTGCCAGCAGTTACGGGGGGGCAGGGGAGACCCAGTACTTC. This sequence encodes CASSYGGAGETQYF.

In this sample, this clonotype turned up many times. The CDR3 nucleotides are TGTGCCAGCAGCATACCGACAGGGGGCATCGCCGGGGAGCTGTTTTTT. Amino acids: CASSIPTGGIAGELFF. V is TRBV7-8 and J is TRBJ2-2; 10 bases line up with TRBD1. Germline V CDR1 and CDR2: SGHVS, FQNEAQ. Trimming at V came to 5 bases and at J to 6 bases, leaving 9 bases not matched to a gene. CDR3 length: 16 residues. Looking up the rest from reference TRBV7-8 and TRBJ2-2 gives the full variable domain: GAGVSQSPRYKVAKRGQDVALRCDPISGHVSLFWYQQALGQGPEFLTYFQNEAQLDKSGLPSDRFFAERPEGSVSTLKIQRTQQEDSAVYLCASSIPTGGIAGELFFGEGSRLTVL.